A selection of T cell receptor beta chains follows, all from one sample in a study of cytomegalovirus exposure and HLA in healthy donors. Using immunoSEQ multiplex PCR, the repertoire was profiled, and TCRdb retains in-frame clones only, with some absent. The sample has around 350,000 clones; roughly 89% are singletons. The sequenced material came from PBMCs. Every receptor here comes from a woman under 30 in good health and CMV-seronegative. CDR3s include the opening cysteine and the closing phenylalanine or tryptophan. Each record gives: clone size, V gene, J gene, D gene, CDR3 protein, CDR3 DNA. D genes are given only for firm matches. Not every row has a clone size; where given, it reads once, few, many or a size class.

>NA|TRBV28|TRBJ2-7|TRBD1
CASRLTGGADEQYF
TGTGCCAGCAGACTGACAGGGGGTGCGGACGAGCAGTACTTC
>NA|TRBV28|TRBJ1-4|NA
CASSPDSEESEKLFF
TGTGCCAGCAGTCCGGACAGCGAGGAAAGTGAAAAACTGTTTTTT
>NA|TRBV11-2|TRBJ2-7|TRBD1
CASSSGQGTIPYEQYF
TGTGCCAGCAGCTCCGGACAGGGGACCATACCCTACGAGCAGTACTTC
>NA|TRBV27|TRBJ2-1|TRBD2
CASSFHLAGVDEQFF
TGTGCCAGCAGTTTTCACCTAGCGGGGGTCGATGAGCAGTTCTTC
>once|TRBV18|TRBJ2-5|TRBD1
CASSPPPQGAKETQYF
TGTGCCAGCTCACCTCCCCCCCAGGGGGCGAAGGAGACCCAGTACTTC
>NA|TRBV7-9|TRBJ1-2|NA
CASSLGGAGTNYGYTF
TGTGCCAGCAGCTTAGGGGGCGCGGGGACTAACTATGGCTACACCTTC
>NA|TRBV28|TRBJ1-1|NA
CASSLSGTTNTEAFF
TGTGCCAGCAGCCTATCCGGGACAACGAACACTGAAGCTTTCTTT
>NA|TRBV2|TRBJ1-1|TRBD1
CASRSGQGEFF
TGTGCCAGCAGGTCGGGACAGGGAGAATTCTTT
>NA|TRBV29-1|TRBJ1-1|NA
CSGAAQGNTEAFF
TGCAGCGGGGCCGCGCAGGGGAACACTGAAGCTTTCTTT
>NA|TRBV7-8|TRBJ2-7|NA
CASSFDRTYEQYF
TGTGCCAGCAGCTTCGACAGAACTTACGAGCAGTACTTC
>NA|TRBV7-6|TRBJ2-1|TRBD1
CASSLQGDNEQFF
TGTGCCAGCAGCTTGCAGGGGGACAATGAGCAGTTCTTC
>NA|TRBV18|TRBJ2-5|NA
CASSPLWETKGTQYF
TGTGCCAGCTCACCCCTTTGGGAGACCAAGGGGACCCAGTACTTC
>NA|TRBV4-1|TRBJ2-7|TRBD1
CASSPRQGPGEQYF
TGCGCCAGCAGCCCGCGACAGGGACCCGGCGAGCAGTACTTC
>NA|TRBV5-5|TRBJ2-7|NA
CASSSGSEAYEQYF
TGTGCCAGCAGCTCCGGATCGGAGGCCTACGAGCAGTACTTC
>NA|TRBV15|TRBJ1-5|NA
CATSVPGTPGHQPQHF
TGTGCCACCAGCGTTCCGGGGACTCCGGGGCATCAGCCCCAGCATTTT
>NA|TRBV7-9|TRBJ1-5|TRBD1
CASSPPGQGSNQPQHF
TGTGCCAGCAGCCCGCCCGGACAGGGTAGCAATCAGCCCCAGCATTTT
>NA|TRBV27|TRBJ1-1|NA
CASSLDPGAGTEAFF
TGTGCCAGCAGTTTAGACCCAGGGGCCGGGACTGAAGCTTTCTTT
>NA|TRBV6-1|TRBJ2-5|NA
CASTGAETQYF
TGTGCCAGCACAGGGGCGGAGACCCAGTACTTC
>NA|TRBV10-1|TRBJ2-1|TRBD2
CASSESLDGGNEQFF
TGCGCCAGCAGTGAGTCCCTGGACGGGGGGAATGAGCAGTTCTTC
>few|TRBV27|TRBJ1-1|NA
CASSLARGNTEAFF
TGTGCCAGCAGTTTGGCCAGGGGTAACACTGAAGCTTTCTTT
>NA|TRBV15|TRBJ2-3|TRBD2
CATSRVTSGASTDTQYF
TGTGCCACCAGCAGAGTTACTAGCGGGGCTAGCACAGATACGCAGTATTTT
>NA|TRBV2|TRBJ1-1|TRBD1
CASSEWDREFLEAFF
TGTGCCAGCAGTGAATGGGACAGGGAGTTTCTAGAAGCTTTCTTT
>NA|TRBV6-6|TRBJ2-7|NA
CASNSRGVEGAGEQYF
TGTGCCAGCAACTCTCGCGGCGTGGAGGGGGCCGGCGAGCAGTACTTC
>once|TRBV7-8|TRBJ1-4|TRBD1
CASTLVQGALPNEKLFF
TGTGCCAGCACCCTAGTACAGGGGGCCCTACCTAATGAAAAACTGTTTTTT
>once|TRBV28|TRBJ1-1|NA
CASSRQLRLLMNTEAFF
TGTGCCAGCAGCAGACAGCTCCGTCTTCTCATGAACACTGAAGCTTTCTTT
>NA|TRBV2|TRBJ2-1|NA
CARGGRAFNEQFF
TGTGCCAGAGGGGGGAGGGCCTTCAATGAGCAGTTCTTC
>NA|TRBV6-5|TRBJ2-7|TRBD2
CASSYRSGGAGYEQYF
TGTGCCAGCAGTTACCGAAGCGGGGGGGCCGGTTACGAGCAGTACTTC
>NA|TRBV5-1|TRBJ1-1|TRBD1
CASSLYRGNTEAFF
TGCGCCAGCAGCTTGTACAGGGGTAACACTGAAGCTTTCTTT
>NA|TRBV27|TRBJ2-7|NA
CASKTQGLTYEQYF
TGTGCCAGCAAAACCCAGGGGCTTACCTACGAGCAGTACTTC
>NA|TRBV5-6|TRBJ2-1|NA
CASSSWSYNEQFF
TGTGCCAGCAGCTCATGGAGCTACAATGAGCAGTTCTTC
>NA|TRBV5-1|TRBJ2-7|NA
CASSLSLNSYEQYF
TGCGCCAGCAGCTTGTCACTGAACTCCTACGAGCAGTACTTC
>NA|TRBV28|TRBJ1-6|TRBD1
CASTLLPKQGTTLHF
TGTGCCAGCACTCTTTTACCTAAACAGGGGACCACCCTCCACTTT
>NA|TRBV25-1|TRBJ1-1|NA
CASSTGHVNTEAFF
TGTGCCAGCAGTACAGGGCACGTGAACACTGAAGCTTTCTTT
>NA|TRBV9|TRBJ1-1|NA
CASRPSREGAGEAFF
TGTGCCAGCCGCCCTTCTAGGGAGGGCGCGGGTGAAGCTTTCTTT
>once|TRBV5-4|TRBJ2-7|TRBD2
CATHRESGSYEQYF
TGTGCCACCCACCGCGAAAGCGGGAGCTACGAGCAGTACTTC
>once|TRBV11-2|TRBJ2-3|NA
CASSLYRDRRTDTQYF
TGTGCCAGCAGCTTGTACAGGGACCGACGCACAGATACGCAGTATTTT
>NA|TRBV2|TRBJ1-1|NA
CASSNYKTEAFF
TGTGCCAGCAGTAATTACAAAACAGAAGCTTTCTTT
>NA|TRBV28|TRBJ2-3|TRBD2
CASSLSGLAGTPDTQYF
TGTGCCAGCAGTTTATCTGGACTAGCGGGAACCCCAGATACGCAGTATTTT
>few|TRBV2|TRBJ1-2|NA
CASGAQMGHGYTF
TGTGCCAGCGGGGCTCAAATGGGCCATGGCTACACCTTC
>NA|TRBV11-3|TRBJ1-1|TRBD1
CASSRQGGTEAFF
TGTGCCAGCAGTCGACAGGGTGGAACTGAAGCTTTCTTT
>NA|TRBV11-3|TRBJ2-1|NA
CASSPSDAGNNEQFF
TGTGCCAGCAGCCCAAGCGATGCCGGTAACAATGAGCAGTTCTTC
>NA|TRBV7-9|TRBJ2-7|TRBD1
CASRQGQAYEQYF
TGTGCCAGCAGACAAGGACAGGCCTACGAGCAGTACTTC
>NA|TRBV9|TRBJ1-4|NA
CASSPGEKLFF
TGTGCCAGCAGCCCAGGGGAAAAACTGTTTTTT
>few|TRBV28|TRBJ1-1|TRBD1
CASSRSGTGMNTEAFF
TGTGCCAGCAGCCGGAGTGGGACAGGTATGAACACTGAAGCTTTCTTT
>NA|TRBV4-1|TRBJ2-5|NA
CASSQDEETQYF
TGCGCCAGCAGCCAAGACGAAGAGACCCAGTACTTC
>NA|TRBV2|TRBJ1-1|NA
CASSLQGAGTEAFF
TGTGCCAGCAGCCTACAGGGCGCGGGCACTGAAGCTTTCTTT
>NA|TRBV2|TRBJ1-5|NA
CASNPSQHLNQPQHF
TGTGCCAGCAATCCGTCACAGCATCTGAATCAGCCCCAGCATTTT
>NA|TRBV5-1|TRBJ1-2|TRBD1
CASSLKGTDLNYGYTF
TGCGCCAGCAGCTTGAAAGGGACAGACCTTAACTATGGCTACACCTTC
>NA|TRBV28|TRBJ1-5|NA
CASNSYREPNQPQHF
TGTGCCAGCAATTCCTACAGGGAACCCAATCAGCCCCAGCATTTT
>NA|TRBV19|TRBJ1-2|TRBD1
CASSLQGARDGYTF
TGTGCCAGTAGTTTACAGGGGGCGCGGGATGGCTACACCTTC
>once|TRBV27|TRBJ2-5|NA
CASSLIGGIQETQYF
TGTGCCAGCAGTCTGATTGGGGGGATCCAAGAGACCCAGTACTTC
>NA|TRBV25-1|TRBJ2-5|TRBD1
CASSGTGRETQYF
TGTGCCAGCAGTGGGACAGGGAGAGAGACCCAGTACTTC
>few|TRBV5-4|TRBJ1-3|TRBD1
CASSPGTASGNTIYF
TGTGCCAGCAGCCCCGGGACAGCGTCTGGAAACACCATATATTTT
>once|TRBV2|TRBJ2-7|TRBD2
CASSEGHSGLYEQYF
TGTGCCAGCAGTGAGGGCCATAGCGGGCTGTACGAGCAGTACTTC
>NA|TRBV19|TRBJ2-5|TRBD1
CASSTGTVTLGTQYF
TGTGCCAGTAGTACCGGGACAGTTACGTTGGGGACCCAGTACTTC
>NA|TRBV27|TRBJ2-1|TRBD2
CASRPSSGRDAEQFF
TGTGCCAGCAGACCAAGTAGCGGGAGGGATGCTGAGCAGTTCTTC
>NA|TRBV7-8|TRBJ1-2|NA
CASSLTDPGGYGYTF
TGTGCCAGCAGCTTAACCGACCCGGGTGGCTATGGCTACACCTTC